The clone carrying this TCR beta chain has a count of ten or more. Its cognate antigen is unknown. This specimen comes from a study of Graves' ophthalmopathy and Graves' hyperthyroidism. General observations from the study: In blood appeared most of the expanded thyroid clonotypes whose frequency exceeded 0.001.

The authors amplified TCR beta CDR3 regions from RNA transcripts. The first round was an RT-PCR with HTBI primers, and the second round was a multiplex PCR. Each CDR3 protein gets one entry after TCRdb re-called the multiplex PCR reads with MiXCR. The profile shows fewer than 400,000 distinct CDR3 sequences, 15% to 20% of them singletons. There are 13 residues in the CDR3. V was trimmed by 5 bases and J by 2 bases, leaving 9 bases between them. Germline V gene sequence: CDR1 KGHSH, CDR2 LQKENI. Diagnostic conclusions were grounded in clinical symptoms, serum thyroxine, TRAb, thyroid ultrasound and orbital computed tomography. PBMCs stemmed from more than 9.5 ml of fresh peripheral blood.

This chain joins TRBV18 and TRBJ1-1, with D unclear. This TCR came from a woman aged 18 to 35 with Graves' ophthalmopathy. Source material: peripheral blood. Written as DNA, the CDR3 is TGTGCCAGCTCAGGTGGAGAAAACACTGAAGCTTTCTTT. It specifies CASSGGENTEAFF.